The 20 T cell receptor beta chains below come from one sample, sequenced in a study of stem cell transplantation in POMP-related autoinflammatory disease. Study-wide points: A trend toward lower repertoire diversity and greater clonality appeared in every analyzed T-cell subset of PRAID patients. In PRAID patients, the number of distinct TRB V-J gene pairings was restricted.

Sequencing used immunoSEQ multiplex PCR; TCRdb keeps in-frame clones, though not all of them. The sample records about 11,000 clones, around 87% being singletons. For these TCRs, the target antigens are not known. The sample consisted of CD8+ T cells from PBMCs, taken before stem cell transplantation. The receptor source for this set is a human donor with POMP-related autoinflammation and immune dysregulation (PRAID).

The table lists this clone with a count of one. The V call is TRBV5-8, the J call TRBJ1-1; D remains unclear. The CDR3 extends over 13 amino acids. Trimming stripped 0 bases from V and 1 base from J, with 4 bases between. The V gene's germline CDR1 is SGHTS and CDR2 YDEGEE. DNA of the CDR3: TGTGCCAGCAGCTTGGGGTGGAACACTGAAGCTTTCTTT. Translating it yields CASSLGWNTEAFF.

The rearrangement joins TRBV5-6 to TRBJ2-1; 7 bases line up with TRBD2. Germline V gene sequence: CDR1 SGHDT, CDR2 YYEEEE. The CDR3 totals 15 residues. V shed 2 bases, J shed 5 bases, and the junction held 7 bases outside the gene matches. For the CDR3, the DNA is TGTGCCAGCAGCTTTAGTACTAGCGAGGACAATGAGCAGTTCTTC. It yields the protein CASSFSTSEDNEQFF.

The gene calls are TRBV10-3 and TRBJ1-1; the D gene is possibly TRBD1 (6 bases). The CDR3 sequence is 16 residues long. The germline gives CDR1 ENHRY, CDR2 SYGVKD. Trimming pared 7 bases from V and 3 bases from J, leaving 21 bases between. Here the CDR3 DNA reads TGTGCCATCACGGGCAGGGGCAACGGTCAAGACACTGAAGCTTTCTTT. Protein: CAITGRGNGQDTEAFF.

This clone is a singleton in its sample. This sequence joins TRBV19 and TRBJ1-1; 9 positions agree with TRBD1. The CDR3 length is 15 residues. Germline loops: CDR1 LNHDA, CDR2 SQIVND (reference sequence). V lost 5 bases, J lost 4 bases, and 8 bases stayed unmatched. CDR3 region: CASSPIQGAATEAFF. DNA for the CDR3: TGTGCCAGTAGTCCGATACAGGGGGCTGCCACTGAAGCTTTCTTT.

The chain couples TRBV27 to TRBJ2-1; 9 nucleotides line up with TRBD2. The CDR3 has 15 amino acids. CDR1 and CDR2 (germline): MNHEY, SMNVEV (reference sequence). Trimming took 3 bases from V and 8 from J; bases not matched to a gene: 8. The CDR3 sequence: CASSLRGGGFYEQFF. The CDR3 bases are TGTGCCAGCAGTTTGCGGGGGGGCGGATTCTATGAGCAGTTCTTC.

V and J are TRBV4-2 and TRBJ2-7; TRBD2 matches 10 bases. Germline CDR1 reads LGHNA; CDR2 reads YNFKEQ. The CDR3 sequence is 18 residues long. The V gene end was trimmed by 4 bases and the J gene end by 6 bases; junction bases not matched to a gene: 18. CDR3 amino acids: CASSLTPSSGSNVAEQYF. DNA for the CDR3: TGTGCCAGCAGCCTAACCCCATCTAGCGGGAGTAATGTTGCCGAGCAGTACTTC.

This clone was seen once. V is TRBV7-8 and J is TRBJ1-1; D unclear. V lost 6 bases and J 2 bases, leaving 13 bases between the germline ends. This CDR3 spans 14 amino acids. Germline loops: CDR1 SGHVS, CDR2 FQNEAQ. The CDR3 region is CASSYSYGNTEAFF. The DNA of the CDR3 is TGTGCCAGCAGTTATAGTTATGGCAACACTGAAGCTTTCTTT.

The gene calls are TRBV2 and TRBJ2-1; possible D gene TRBD2, 5 bases. Per germline, CDR1 SNHLY and CDR2 FYNNEI. This CDR3 is 14 amino acids long. Trimming shortened V by 1 base and J by 8 bases, and 12 bases separated the two germline ends. CDR3 region: CASSEEPGRDEQFF. The CDR3 DNA sequence: TGTGCCAGCAGTGAAGAACCGGGAAGGGATGAGCAGTTCTTC. Full variable domain (outside the CDR3, taken from reference TRBV2 and TRBJ2-1): EPEVTQTPSHQVTQMGQEVILRCVPISNHLYFYWYRQILGQKVEFLVSFYNNEISEKSEIFDDQFSVERPDGSNFTLKIRSTKLEDSAMYFCASSEEPGRDEQFFGPGTRLTVL.

This chain uses TRBV4-1 with TRBJ1-3; D may be TRBD1 (6 bases). The CDR3 length is 15 residues. Germline V CDR1 and CDR2: MGHRA, YSYEKL. V was clipped by 8 bases and J by 4 bases, with 18 bases between them. CDR3 protein: CASDKGGGAGNTIYF. DNA for the CDR3: TGCGCCAGCGACAAAGGCGGGGGGGCCGGAAACACCATATATTTT.

The chain recombines TRBV6-5 with TRBJ2-1; D remains ambiguous. Trimming took off 0 bases at V and 4 bases at J, with 7 bases between the two ends. CDR1 and CDR2 from the germline V gene are MNHEY and SVGAGI. CDR3 size: 14 residues. The CDR3 loop is CASSYSRRYNEQFF. CDR3 coding DNA: TGTGCCAGCAGTTACTCGCGCAGGTACAATGAGCAGTTCTTC.

CDR3 nucleotides: TGTGCCAGCAGCCTAGGATTCTACCACGGGAGCTCCTACAATGAGCAGTTCTTC. Its translation is CASSLGFYHGSSYNEQFF. The chain couples TRBV27 to TRBJ2-1, with D perhaps matching TRBD2 (6 bases). Looked up from germline, CDR1 is MNHEY and CDR2 is SMNVEV (reference sequence). The CDR3 loop spans 18 amino acids. V lost 6 bases, J lost 0 bases, and 21 bases lay in between.

The V call is TRBV2, the J call TRBJ2-3; D is perhaps TRBD1 or TRBD2 (6 bases each). This CDR3 is built from 14 residues. The V gene lost 3 bases and the J gene lost 5 bases, with 12 bases spanning the gap. CDR1 SNHLY and CDR2 FYNNEI come from the germline V gene. The CDR3 DNA follows: TGTGCCAGCAGTGAGAGGAGGGGGGAAGATACGCAGTATTTT. Protein sequence: CASSERRGEDTQYF.

J is TRBJ1-2 and V is TRBV5-1; D is ambiguous. Germline values: CDR1 SGHRS, CDR2 YFSETQ. The length of the CDR3 is 16 residues. V was shortened by 2 bases and J by 3 bases, with 17 bases between the two germline ends. The CDR3 is CASSFLPPTGDYGYTF. The CDR3 DNA is TGCGCCAGCAGCTTCCTCCCCCCTACGGGAGACTATGGCTACACCTTC.

The chain couples TRBV4-1 to TRBJ2-3, with unresolved D. V lost 4 bases and J lost 5, with 13 bases in between. Germline lookup yields CDR1 MGHRA and CDR2 YSYEKL. CDR3 length: 14 residues. Here the CDR3 DNA reads TGCGCCAGCAGCCTCCTCTTTAGGGAAGATACGCAGTATTTT. Translated, it gives CASSLLFREDTQYF.

The chain combines TRBV10-2 with TRBJ1-4; 8 bases line up with TRBD1. Losses at the gene ends were 4 bases for V and 7 bases for J; bases not matched to a gene: 14. The CDR3 extends over 17 amino acids. Germline CDR1 and CDR2: WSHSY and SAAADI. Here the CDR3 reads CASSGLPSQGVIEKLFF. CDR3 nucleotide sequence: TGCGCCAGCAGTGGGCTCCCTTCACAGGGGGTGATTGAAAAACTGTTTTTT.

The chain combines TRBV5-6 with TRBJ1-2; unclear D gene. V lost 1 base to trimming and J lost 6 bases, with 10 bases between them. The CDR3 is 13 residues long. From germline, CDR1 is SGHDT and CDR2 YYEEEE. Here the CDR3 DNA reads TGTGCCAGCAGCTTGTCAGGAATCCATGGCTACACCTTC. It specifies CASSLSGIHGYTF.

The gene calls are TRBV2 and TRBJ2-3; TRBD1 might be the D (5 bases). The germline gives CDR1 SNHLY, CDR2 FYNNEI. This CDR3 is built from 14 residues. V dropped 0 bases and J dropped 8 bases, with 12 bases sitting between them. CDR3: CASSEARNQGTQYF. The CDR3 nucleotides are TGTGCCAGCAGTGAAGCCCGAAATCAGGGTACGCAGTATTTT.

The rearrangement uses TRBV27 and TRBJ1-5; unclear D gene. Germline CDR1 and CDR2: MNHEY and SMNVEV (reference sequence). Trimming shortened V by 5 bases and J by 1 base, and 12 bases separated the two germline ends. The CDR3 contains 15 residues. CDR3 in amino acids: CASSHRRESNQPQHF. CDR3 nucleotide sequence: TGTGCCAGCAGTCACCGCCGGGAAAGCAATCAGCCCCAGCATTTT.

The V and J genes are TRBV19 and TRBJ1-6, with unresolved D. Germline CDR1 LNHDA, CDR2 SQIVND (reference sequence). The CDR3 spans 13 residues. Trimming left V 3 bases short and J 7 bases short, with 7 bases between. The CDR3 DNA reads as TGTGCCAGTAGTATTCAGAAGAATTCACCCCTCCACTTT. Its translation is CASSIQKNSPLHF.

There are a few counts of this clone. This chain connects TRBV27 to TRBJ2-7; 11 bases fit TRBD2. The CDR3 extends over 18 amino acids. Germline CDR1 is MNHEY and CDR2 is SMNVEV (reference sequence). V trimming: 10 bases; J trimming: 0 bases; junction bases outside the gene matches: 17. CDR3 sequence: CATRRAGLAASSSYEQYF. Here the CDR3 DNA reads TGTGCCACGCGGAGGGCGGGACTAGCGGCCAGTAGCTCCTACGAGCAGTACTTC.